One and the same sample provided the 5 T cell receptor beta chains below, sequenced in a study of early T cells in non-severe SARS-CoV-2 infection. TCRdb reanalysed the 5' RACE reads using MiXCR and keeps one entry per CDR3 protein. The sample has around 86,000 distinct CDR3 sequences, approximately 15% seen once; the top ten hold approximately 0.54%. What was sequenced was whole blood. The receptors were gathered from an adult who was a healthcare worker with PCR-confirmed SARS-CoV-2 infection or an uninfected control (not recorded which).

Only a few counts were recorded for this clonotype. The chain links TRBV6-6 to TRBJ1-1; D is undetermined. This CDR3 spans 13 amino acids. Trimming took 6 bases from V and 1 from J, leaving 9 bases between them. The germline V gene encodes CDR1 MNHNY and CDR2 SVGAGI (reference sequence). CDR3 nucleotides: TGTGCCAGCAGCCCGGGGAAGAACACTGAAGCTTTCTTT. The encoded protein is CASSPGKNTEAFF.

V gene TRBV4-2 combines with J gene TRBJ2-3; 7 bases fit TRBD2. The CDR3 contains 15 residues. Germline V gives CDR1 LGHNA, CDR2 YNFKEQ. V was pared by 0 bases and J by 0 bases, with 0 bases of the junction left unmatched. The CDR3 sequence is CASSQEGLSTDTQYF. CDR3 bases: TGTGCCAGCAGCCAAGAGGGACTAAGCACAGATACGCAGTATTTT.

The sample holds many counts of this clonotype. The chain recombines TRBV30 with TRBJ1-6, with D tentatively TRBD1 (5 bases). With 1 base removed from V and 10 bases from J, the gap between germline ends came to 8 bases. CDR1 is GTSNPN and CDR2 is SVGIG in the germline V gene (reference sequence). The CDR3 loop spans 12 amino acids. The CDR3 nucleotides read TGTGCCTGGAGTGGGGGGGAATCACCCCTCCACTTT. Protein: CAWSGGESPLHF.

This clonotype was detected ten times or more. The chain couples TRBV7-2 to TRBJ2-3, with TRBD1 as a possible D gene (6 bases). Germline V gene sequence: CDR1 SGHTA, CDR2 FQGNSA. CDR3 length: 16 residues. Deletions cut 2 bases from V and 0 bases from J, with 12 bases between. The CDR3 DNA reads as TGTGCCAGCAGCTTAAAGAGGACAGTGAGCACAGATACGCAGTATTTT. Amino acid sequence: CASSLKRTVSTDTQYF.

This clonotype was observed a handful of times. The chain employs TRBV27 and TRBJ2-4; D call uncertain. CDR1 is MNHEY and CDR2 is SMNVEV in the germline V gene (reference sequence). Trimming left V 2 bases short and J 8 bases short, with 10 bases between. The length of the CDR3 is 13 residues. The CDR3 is CASSLGPRDIQYF. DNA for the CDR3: TGTGCCAGCAGTTTAGGCCCTCGGGACATTCAGTACTTC.